This T cell receptor (beta chain) was profiled in a study of PD-L1 blockade in urothelial cancer. Across the whole study: Atezolizumab (1,200 mg intravenously every 3 weeks) began at some point between 2014 and 2015 for patients.

It was locally advanced or metastatic urothelial carcinoma that patients had. TCRdb's table, derived via immunoSEQ multiplex PCR, lists solely in-frame clones and lacks some. The sample consists of roughly 74,000 clones, around 87% of them appearing once. This CDR3 spans 18 amino acids. This TCR came from a woman aged 70-85 years with urothelial cancer. Sample: PBMCs, taken around atezolizumab (anti-PD-L1) treatment. The gene calls are TRBV1 and TRBJ2-7; the D call TRBD2 from the table was never checked on the DNA. TRBV1 is listed as a pseudogene. CDR3 residues: CTSSQDLGGSGRDNEQYF. The CDR3, as DNA: TGCACCAGCAGCCAAGATTTGGGGGGGAGCGGGAGAGATAACGAGCAGTACTTC.